This TCR beta chain was documented in a study of human T cells and chemical hapten exposure. Study observations and caveats: Versus controls, expanded TCRs had significantly more large CDR3 similarity clusters. Sensitization with DPC brought no change to TCRs above 1 in 1000 in frequency.

A remark on this clonotype: Antigen: not known.

Time point meaning: patch test 1, 2 weeks after DPC sensitization. Described treatment: therapeutic diphenylcyclopropenone sensitization with weekly scalp DPC. Those who donated were patients with alopecia, 18 to 70 years of age, and suitable for DPC. RNA extraction used unfractionated whole blood as the source of total RNA. TCRdb re-called the RACE reads through MiXCR, storing one row per CDR3 protein. The table includes tens of thousands of distinct CDR3 sequences, about 10% detected once. Germline lookup yields CDR1 SGHTA and CDR2 FQGNSA. This CDR3 is built from 15 residues. Trimming cost V 3 bases and J 8 bases; bases outside gene matches: 5.

V and J are TRBV7-2 and TRBJ2-1; 12 nucleotides align to TRBD2. The receptor was derived from a middle-aged man with alopecia areata. Some clones in this sample may be carry-over from other donors' samples. The sequencing here drew on whole blood, taken in connection with sensitization to the hapten diphenylcyclopropenone (DPC). The CDR3 reads CASSFGLAGYDEQFF. The CDR3 region has the DNA TGTGCCAGCAGCTTTGGACTAGCGGGATACGATGAGCAGTTCTTC.